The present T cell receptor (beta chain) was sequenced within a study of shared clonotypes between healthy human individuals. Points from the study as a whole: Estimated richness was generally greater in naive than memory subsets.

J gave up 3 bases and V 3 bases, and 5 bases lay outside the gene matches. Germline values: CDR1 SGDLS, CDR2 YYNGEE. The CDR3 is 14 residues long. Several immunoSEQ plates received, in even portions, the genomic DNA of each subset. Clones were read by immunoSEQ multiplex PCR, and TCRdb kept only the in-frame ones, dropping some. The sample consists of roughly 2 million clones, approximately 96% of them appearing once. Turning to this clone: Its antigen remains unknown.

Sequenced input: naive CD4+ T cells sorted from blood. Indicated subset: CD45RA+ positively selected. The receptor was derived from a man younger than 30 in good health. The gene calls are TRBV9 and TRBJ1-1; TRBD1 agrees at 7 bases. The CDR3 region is CASSARGEDTEAFF. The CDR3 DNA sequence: TGTGCCAGCAGCGCCAGGGGGGAGGACACTGAAGCTTTCTTT.